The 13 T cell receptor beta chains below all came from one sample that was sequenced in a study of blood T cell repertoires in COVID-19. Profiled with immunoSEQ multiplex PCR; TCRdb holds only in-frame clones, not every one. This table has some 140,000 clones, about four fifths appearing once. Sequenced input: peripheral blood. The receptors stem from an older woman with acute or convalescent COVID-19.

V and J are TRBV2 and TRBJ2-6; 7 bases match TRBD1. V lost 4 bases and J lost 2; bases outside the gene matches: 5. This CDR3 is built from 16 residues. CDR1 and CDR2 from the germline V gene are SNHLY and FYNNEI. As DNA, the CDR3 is TGTGCCAGCAGTGTAAGAGGGACAGCTGGGGCCAACGTCCTGACTTTC. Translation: CASSVRGTAGANVLTF.

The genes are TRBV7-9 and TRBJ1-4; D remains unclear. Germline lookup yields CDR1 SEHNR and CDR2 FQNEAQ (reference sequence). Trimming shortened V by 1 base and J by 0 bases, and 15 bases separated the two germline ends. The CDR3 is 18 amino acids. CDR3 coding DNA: TGTGCCAGCAGCTTAGAGGCGACAAGCTACGCAACTAATGAAAAACTGTTTTTT. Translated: CASSLEATSYATNEKLFF.

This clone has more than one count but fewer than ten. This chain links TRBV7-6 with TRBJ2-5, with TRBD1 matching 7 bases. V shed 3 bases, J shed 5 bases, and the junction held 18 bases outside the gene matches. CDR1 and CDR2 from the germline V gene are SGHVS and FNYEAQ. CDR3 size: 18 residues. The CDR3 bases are TGTGCCAGCAGCTTCGGGTGGTCGACAGGGAAAACATGGGAGACCCAGTACTTC. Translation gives CASSFGWSTGKTWETQYF.

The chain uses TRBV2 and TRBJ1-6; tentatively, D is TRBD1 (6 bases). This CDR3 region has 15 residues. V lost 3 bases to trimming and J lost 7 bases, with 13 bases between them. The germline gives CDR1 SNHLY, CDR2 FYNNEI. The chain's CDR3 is CASSEVQGRNSPLHF. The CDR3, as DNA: TGTGCCAGCAGTGAGGTCCAGGGGCGAAATTCACCCCTCCACTTT. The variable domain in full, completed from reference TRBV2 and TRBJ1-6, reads EPEVTQTPSHQVTQMGQEVILRCVPISNHLYFYWYRQILGQKVEFLVSFYNNEISEKSEIFDDQFSVERPDGSNFTLKIRSTKLEDSAMYFCASSEVQGRNSPLHFGNGTRLTVT.

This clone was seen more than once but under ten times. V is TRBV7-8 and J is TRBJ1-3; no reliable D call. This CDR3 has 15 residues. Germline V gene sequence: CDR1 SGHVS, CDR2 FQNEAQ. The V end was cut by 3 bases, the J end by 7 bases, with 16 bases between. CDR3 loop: CASSFPGGGKNTIYF. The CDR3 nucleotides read TGTGCCAGCAGCTTCCCCGGCGGTGGAAAGAACACCATATATTTT. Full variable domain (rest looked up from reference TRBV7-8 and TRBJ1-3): GAGVSQSPRYKVAKRGQDVALRCDPISGHVSLFWYQQALGQGPEFLTYFQNEAQLDKSGLPSDRFFAERPEGSVSTLKIQRTQQEDSAVYLCASSFPGGGKNTIYFGEGSWLTVV.

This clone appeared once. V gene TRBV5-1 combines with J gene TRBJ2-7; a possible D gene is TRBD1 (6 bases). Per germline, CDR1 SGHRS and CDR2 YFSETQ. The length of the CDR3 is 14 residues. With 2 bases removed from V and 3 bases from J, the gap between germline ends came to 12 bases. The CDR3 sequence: CASSFMQGNYEQYF. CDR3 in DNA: TGCGCCAGCAGCTTTATGCAGGGGAACTACGAGCAGTACTTC. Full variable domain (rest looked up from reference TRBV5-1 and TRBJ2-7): KAGVTQTPRYLIKTRGQQVTLSCSPISGHRSVSWYQQTPGQGLQFLFEYFSETQRNKGNFPGRFSGRQFSNSRSEMNVSTLELGDSALYLCASSFMQGNYEQYFGPGTRLTVT.

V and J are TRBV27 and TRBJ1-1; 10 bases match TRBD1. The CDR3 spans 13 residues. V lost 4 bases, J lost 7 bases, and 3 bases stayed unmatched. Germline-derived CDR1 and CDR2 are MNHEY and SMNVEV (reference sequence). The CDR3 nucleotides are TGTGCCAGCAGTTCGGGACAGGGGATTGAAGCTTTCTTT. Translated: CASSSGQGIEAFF.

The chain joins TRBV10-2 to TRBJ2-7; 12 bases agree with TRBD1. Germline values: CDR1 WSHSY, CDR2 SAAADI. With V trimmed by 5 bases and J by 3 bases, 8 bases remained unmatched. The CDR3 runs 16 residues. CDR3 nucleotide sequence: TGCGCCAGCAGTCCGGGACAGGGGGCTAATCGCTACGAGCAGTACTTC. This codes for CASSPGQGANRYEQYF.

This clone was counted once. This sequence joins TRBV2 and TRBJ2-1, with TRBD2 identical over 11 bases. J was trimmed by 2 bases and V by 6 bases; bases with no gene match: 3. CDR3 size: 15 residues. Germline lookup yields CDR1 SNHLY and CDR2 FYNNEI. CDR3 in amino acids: CASRGLAGTYNEQFF. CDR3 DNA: TGTGCCAGCAGAGGACTAGCGGGCACCTACAATGAGCAGTTCTTC.

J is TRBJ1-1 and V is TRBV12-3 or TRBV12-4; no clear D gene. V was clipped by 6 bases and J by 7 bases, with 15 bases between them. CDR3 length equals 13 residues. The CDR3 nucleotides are TGTGCCAGCAGCCCGAGGGTCCCCGGTGAAGCTTTCTTT. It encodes CASSPRVPGEAFF.

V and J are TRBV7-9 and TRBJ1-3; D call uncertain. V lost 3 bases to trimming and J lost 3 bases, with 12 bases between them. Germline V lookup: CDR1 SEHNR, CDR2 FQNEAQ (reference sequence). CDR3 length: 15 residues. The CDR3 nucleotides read TGTGCCAGCAGCTTCGGCGTACAGTTTGGAAACACCATATATTTT. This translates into CASSFGVQFGNTIYF.

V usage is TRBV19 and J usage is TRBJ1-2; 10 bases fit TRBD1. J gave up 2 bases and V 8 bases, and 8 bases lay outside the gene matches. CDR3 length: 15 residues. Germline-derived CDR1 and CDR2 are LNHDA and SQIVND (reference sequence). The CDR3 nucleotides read TGTGCCAGTGCGCGACAGGGGGCTATCAACTATGGCTACACCTTC. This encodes CASARQGAINYGYTF.

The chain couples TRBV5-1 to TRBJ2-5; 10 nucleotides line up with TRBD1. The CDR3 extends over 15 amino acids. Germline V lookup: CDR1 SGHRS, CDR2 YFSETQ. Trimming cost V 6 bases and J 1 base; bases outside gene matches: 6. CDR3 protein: CASNLGQGLQETQYF. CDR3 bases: TGCGCCAGCAATCTGGGACAGGGGCTCCAAGAGACCCAGTACTTC.